This T cell receptor beta chain was sequenced during a study of Ad26.COV2.S vaccination and SARS-CoV-2 variants. Overall study results and limits: From the TCR breadth and depth analyses, total T cell responses may have been underestimated.

Assay used: immunoSEQ multiplex PCR; TCRdb lists only in-frame clones, some missing. The sample includes about 680,000 clones, around 89% of them seen just once. Comments on this clone: Its target is not known.

The germline V gene encodes CDR1 LGHDT and CDR2 YNNKEL (reference sequence). Trimming removed 3 bases from V and 0 bases from J; junction bases left unmatched: 4. There are 16 residues in the CDR3. Treatment reported: some 19 received Ad26.COV2.S at low or high dose, single or two shots; 5 received placebo; per-sample allocation not given. It was on day 63 after the first vaccine or placebo injection that samples were taken. Its platform was an Ad26 vector, and its expressed antigen was Wuhan-strain SARS-CoV-2 spike. The chain joins TRBV3-1 (or the pseudogene TRBV3-2) to TRBJ2-3; 9 positions agree with TRBD2. The source was peripheral blood, collected in a trial of Ad26.COV2.S vaccine versus placebo. The receptor's source is a person aged 18 to 59 who received the Ad26.COV2.S COVID-19 vaccine or a placebo. CDR3 loop: CASSQLAGTSTDTQYF. CDR3 in DNA: TGTGCCAGCAGCCAGCTAGCGGGGACTAGCACAGATACGCAGTATTTT.